This TCR beta chain was sequenced during a study of blood T cell repertoires in COVID-19. As for the study in general: Whether acute or convalescent, the COVID-19 samples came from the United States, Italy and Spain. T cells, B-cell-depleted T cells, or PBMCs provided the cDNA or gDNA that served as material.

The method was immunoSEQ multiplex PCR; TCRdb's version includes in-frame clones alone and lacks a portion of them. The sample lists some 190,000 clones; roughly nine tenths were seen once. The age range of participants was about 18 to 90 years, with residence in about two dozen US areas. Categorization into cohorts depended on clinical history that participants reported. Material: PBMCs or T cells enriched from blood (not recorded which). The clonotype was recovered from a woman aged 40 to 55 with acute COVID-19.

In nucleotides, the CDR3 is TGCGCCAGCAGCCAAGACCGCAGGGCCGACGAGCAGTACTTC. It codes for CASSQDRRADEQYF. The chain is built from TRBV4-1 and TRBJ2-7; perhaps TRBD1 as D (5 bases). This CDR3 comprises 14 residues. Trimming shortened V by 0 bases and J by 5 bases, and 11 bases separated the two germline ends. In germline, CDR1 is MGHRA, CDR2 YSYEKL.